These 2 T cell receptor beta chains came from one sample sequenced in a study of radiation and T cells in renal cell carcinoma (dated by TCRdb to 2020 to 2021). Interpreted using the paper, the time point label stands for: baseline pretreatment blood. The treatment or condition label corresponds to: 15 Gy SBRT to primary tumor, nephrectomy 4 weeks later. Libraries were constructed by the immunoSEQ multiplex PCR assay. What TCRdb holds here is the immuneACCESS table cut down to in-frame rearrangements. Part of the clones is not present; checked against another copy, under half of the missing clones reflect an unresolved V gene, and the others are unexplained. This sample holds approximately 140,000 clones; over 65% were observed only once. The ten largest clones represent roughly 25% of the sample. Sequenced here: blood, sampled from a patient whose treatment included radiotherapy and nephrectomy. These receptors were obtained from a woman aged 50 to 60 with renal cell carcinoma.

This sequence joins TRBV6-1 and TRBJ1-1; TRBD1 might be the D (5 bases). Germline CDR1 reads MNHNS; CDR2 reads SASEGT. This CDR3 spans 14 amino acids. V was pared by 2 bases and J by 3 bases, with 10 bases between. The DNA of the CDR3 is TGTGCCAGCAGTGAACCGGGGGAGCACACTGAAGCTTTCTTT. Translated: CASSEPGEHTEAFF.

The rearrangement uses TRBV7-2 and TRBJ1-5; 7 nucleotides line up with TRBD1. The CDR3 totals 15 residues. V lost 4 bases, J lost 5 bases, and 8 bases stayed unmatched. CDR1 is SGHTA and CDR2 is FQGNSA in the germline V gene. The CDR3 nucleotides are TGTGCCAGCAGCTCCCTACAGGGGACGGATCAGCCCCAGCATTTT. Amino acids: CASSSLQGTDQPQHF.